This T cell receptor (beta chain) comes out of a study of CD8+ T cells in alopecia areata. In each case, RNA was isolated and then reverse transcribed into cDNA as the sequencing template. Assay used: immunoSEQ multiplex PCR; TCRdb lists only in-frame clones, some missing. The sample holds some 220,000 clones, approximately 57% seen once. Study-wide results and limits: Numerous clones, expanded in lesions, remained in scalp and blood during tofacitinib.

Ten or more counts support this clone. Antigen: not known. This CDR3 has 15 residues. V lost 1 base to trimming and J lost 4 bases, with 11 bases between them. The V gene's germline CDR1 is SGHTA and CDR2 FQGNSA. Treatment of the sample: oral pan-JAK inhibitor, 5-10 mg twice daily. Alopecia areata patients provided lesional scalp punch biopsies and peripheral blood. Isolation of CD4+ and CD8+ T cells from PBMCs was achieved by sorting. Sequences were derived from CD4+ T cells sorted from blood, sampled at week 4, from a patient treated with tofacitinib. The sequence came from a human donor with alopecia areata. V gene TRBV7-2 combines with J gene TRBJ1-3; D ambiguous. CDR3 sequence (DNA): TGTGCCAGCAGCTTAGATTATTCAATGGGAAACACCATATATTTT. Residues: CASSLDYSMGNTIYF.